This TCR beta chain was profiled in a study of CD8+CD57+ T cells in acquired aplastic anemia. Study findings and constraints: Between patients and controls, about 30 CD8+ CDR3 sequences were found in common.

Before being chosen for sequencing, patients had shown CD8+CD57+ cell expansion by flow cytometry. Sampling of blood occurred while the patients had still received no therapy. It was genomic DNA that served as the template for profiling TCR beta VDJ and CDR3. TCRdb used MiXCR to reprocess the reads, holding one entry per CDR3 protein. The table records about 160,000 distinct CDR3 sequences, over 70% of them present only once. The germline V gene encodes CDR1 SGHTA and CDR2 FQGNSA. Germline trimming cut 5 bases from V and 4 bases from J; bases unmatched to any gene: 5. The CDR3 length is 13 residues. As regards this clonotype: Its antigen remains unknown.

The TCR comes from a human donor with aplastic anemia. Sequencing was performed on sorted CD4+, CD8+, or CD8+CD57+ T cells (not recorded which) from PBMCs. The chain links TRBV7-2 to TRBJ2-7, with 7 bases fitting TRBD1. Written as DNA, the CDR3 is TGTGCCAGCAGCCAATTACAGGGGTACGAGCAGTACTTC. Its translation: CASSQLQGYEQYF.